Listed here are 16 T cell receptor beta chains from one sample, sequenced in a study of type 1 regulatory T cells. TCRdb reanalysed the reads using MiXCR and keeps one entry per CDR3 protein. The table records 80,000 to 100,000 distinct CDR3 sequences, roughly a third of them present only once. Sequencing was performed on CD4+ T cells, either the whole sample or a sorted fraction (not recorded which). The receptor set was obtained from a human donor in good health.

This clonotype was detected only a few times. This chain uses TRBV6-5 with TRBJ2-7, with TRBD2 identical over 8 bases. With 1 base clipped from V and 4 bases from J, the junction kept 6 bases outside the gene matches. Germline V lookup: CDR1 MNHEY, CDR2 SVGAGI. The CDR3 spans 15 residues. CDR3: CASSYYASGSYEQYF. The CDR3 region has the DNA TGTGCCAGCAGTTACTACGCTAGCGGGTCGTACGAGCAGTACTTC.

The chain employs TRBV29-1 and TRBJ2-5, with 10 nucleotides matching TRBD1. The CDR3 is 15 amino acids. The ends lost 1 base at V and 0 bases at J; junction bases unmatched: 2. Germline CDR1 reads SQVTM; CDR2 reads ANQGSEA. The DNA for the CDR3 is TGCAGCGTTGAAGGGACAGGGGGGAACCAAGAGACCCAGTACTTC. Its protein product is CSVEGTGGNQETQYF.

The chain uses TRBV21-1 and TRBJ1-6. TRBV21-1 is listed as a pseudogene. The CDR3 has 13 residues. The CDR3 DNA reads TGTGCCAGGGATCAGGAGACGTATTCACCCCTCCACTTT. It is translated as CARDQETYSPLHF.

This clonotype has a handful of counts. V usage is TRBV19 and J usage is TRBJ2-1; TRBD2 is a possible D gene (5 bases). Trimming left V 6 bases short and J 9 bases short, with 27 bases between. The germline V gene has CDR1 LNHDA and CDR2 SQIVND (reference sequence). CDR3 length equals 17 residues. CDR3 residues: CASSSTGDYGIRGEQFF. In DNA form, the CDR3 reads TGTGCCAGTAGCTCTACCGGCGACTACGGGATCCGGGGTGAGCAGTTCTTC.

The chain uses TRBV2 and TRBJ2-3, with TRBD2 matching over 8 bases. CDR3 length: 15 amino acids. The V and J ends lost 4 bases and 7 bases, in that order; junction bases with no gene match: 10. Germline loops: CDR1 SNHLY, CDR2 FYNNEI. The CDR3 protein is CASSASGRAGNTQYF. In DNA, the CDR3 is TGTGCCAGCAGTGCGTCCGGGAGGGCCGGAAATACGCAGTATTTT.

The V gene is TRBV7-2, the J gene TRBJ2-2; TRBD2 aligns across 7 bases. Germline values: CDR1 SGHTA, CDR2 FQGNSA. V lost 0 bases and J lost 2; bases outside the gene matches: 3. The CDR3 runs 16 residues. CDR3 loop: CASSLAPSGNTGELFF. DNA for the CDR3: TGTGCCAGCAGCTTAGCGCCTAGCGGAAACACCGGGGAGCTGTTTTTT.

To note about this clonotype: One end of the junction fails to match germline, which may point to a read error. The CDR3 spells CVSSLLTGGFGELFF. The CDR3 DNA reads as TGTGTCAGCAGTTTATTGACAGGGGGCTTCGGGGAGCTGTTTTTT. The chain joins TRBV6-5 to TRBJ2-2, with TRBD1 identical over 10 bases. Germline lookup yields CDR1 MNHEY and CDR2 SVGAGI. The CDR3 loop spans 15 amino acids.

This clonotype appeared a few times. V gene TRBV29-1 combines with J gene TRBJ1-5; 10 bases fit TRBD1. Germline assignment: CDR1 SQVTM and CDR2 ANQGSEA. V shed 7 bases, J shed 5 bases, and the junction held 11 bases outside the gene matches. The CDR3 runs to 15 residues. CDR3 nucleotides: TGCAGCGCCAGGGACAGGGGCGATGACGATCAGCCCCAGCATTTT. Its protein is CSARDRGDDDQPQHF. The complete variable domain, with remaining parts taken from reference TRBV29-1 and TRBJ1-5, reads SAVISQKPSRDICQRGTSLTIQCQVDSQVTMMFWYRQQPGQSLTLIATANQGSEATYESGFVIDKFPISRPNLTFSTLTVSNMSPEDSSIYLCSARDRGDDDQPQHFGDGTRLSIL.

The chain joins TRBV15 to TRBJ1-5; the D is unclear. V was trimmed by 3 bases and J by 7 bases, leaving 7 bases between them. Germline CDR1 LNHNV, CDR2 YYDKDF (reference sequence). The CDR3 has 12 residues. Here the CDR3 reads CATSSPPQPQHF. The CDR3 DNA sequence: TGTGCCACCAGCAGCCCACCCCAGCCCCAGCATTTT.

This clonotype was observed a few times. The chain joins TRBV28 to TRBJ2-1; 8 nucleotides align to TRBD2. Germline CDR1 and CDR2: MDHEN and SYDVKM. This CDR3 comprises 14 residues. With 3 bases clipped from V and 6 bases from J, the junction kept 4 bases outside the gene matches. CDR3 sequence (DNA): TGTGCCAGCAGTTTTCATAGCGGGACCAATGAGCAGTTCTTC. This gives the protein CASSFHSGTNEQFF.

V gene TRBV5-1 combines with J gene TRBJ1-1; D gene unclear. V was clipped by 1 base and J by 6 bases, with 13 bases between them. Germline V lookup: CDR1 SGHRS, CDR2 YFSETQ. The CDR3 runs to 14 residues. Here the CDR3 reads CASSLNRPGPEAFF. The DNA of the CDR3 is TGCGCCAGCAGCTTGAACAGACCCGGACCTGAAGCTTTCTTT.

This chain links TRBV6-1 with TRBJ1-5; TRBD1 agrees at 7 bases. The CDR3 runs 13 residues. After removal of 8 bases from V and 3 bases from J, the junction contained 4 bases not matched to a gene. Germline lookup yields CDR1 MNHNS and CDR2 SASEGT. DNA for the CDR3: TGTGCCAGCGGGGACAGCTTCAATCAGCCCCAGCATTTT. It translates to CASGDSFNQPQHF.

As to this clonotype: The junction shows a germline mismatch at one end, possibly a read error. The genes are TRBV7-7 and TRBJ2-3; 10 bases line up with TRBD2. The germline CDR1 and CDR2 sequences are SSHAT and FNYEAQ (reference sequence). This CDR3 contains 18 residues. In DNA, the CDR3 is TGTGCCAACAGCCCGGGGGTCGGCCTAGCGGGAGAACAAGATACGCAGTATTTT. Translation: CANSPGVGLAGEQDTQYF.

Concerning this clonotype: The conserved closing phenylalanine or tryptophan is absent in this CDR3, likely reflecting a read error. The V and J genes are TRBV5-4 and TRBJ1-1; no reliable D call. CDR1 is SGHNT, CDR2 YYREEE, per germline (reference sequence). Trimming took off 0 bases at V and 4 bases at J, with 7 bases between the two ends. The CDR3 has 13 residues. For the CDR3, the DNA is TGTGCCAGCAGCTTGGAAGGGTTCACTGAAGCTTTCTGT. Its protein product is CASSLEGFTEAFC.

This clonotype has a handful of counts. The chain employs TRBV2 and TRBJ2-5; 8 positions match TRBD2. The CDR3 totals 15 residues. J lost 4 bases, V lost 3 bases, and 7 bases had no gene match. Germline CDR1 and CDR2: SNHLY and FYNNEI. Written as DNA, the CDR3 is TGTGCCAGCAGTGAGGGGCTAGCGGGTCTAGAGACCCAGTACTTC. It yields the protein CASSEGLAGLETQYF.

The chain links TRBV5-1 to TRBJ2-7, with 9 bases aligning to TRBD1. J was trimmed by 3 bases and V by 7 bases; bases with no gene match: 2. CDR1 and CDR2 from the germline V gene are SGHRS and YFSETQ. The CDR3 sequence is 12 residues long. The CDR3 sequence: CASGDRVYEQYF. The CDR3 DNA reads TGCGCCAGCGGGGACAGGGTCTACGAGCAGTACTTC.